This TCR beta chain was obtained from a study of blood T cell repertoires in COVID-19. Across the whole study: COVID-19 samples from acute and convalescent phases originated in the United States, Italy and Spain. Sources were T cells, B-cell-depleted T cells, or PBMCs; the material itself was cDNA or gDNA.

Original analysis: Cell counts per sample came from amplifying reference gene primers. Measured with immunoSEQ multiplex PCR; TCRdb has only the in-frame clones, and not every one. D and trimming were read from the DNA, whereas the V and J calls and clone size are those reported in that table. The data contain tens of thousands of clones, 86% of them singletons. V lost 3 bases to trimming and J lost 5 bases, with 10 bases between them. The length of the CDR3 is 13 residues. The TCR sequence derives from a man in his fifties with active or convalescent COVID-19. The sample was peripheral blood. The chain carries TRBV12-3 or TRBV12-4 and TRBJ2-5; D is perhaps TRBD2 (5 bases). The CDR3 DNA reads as TGTGCCAGCAGTTTTATGACTACGGAGACCCAGTACTTC. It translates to CASSFMTTETQYF.